The present entry profiles one T cell receptor (beta chain) with its context. Negative isolation was used for CD8+ and CD4+ T cells, and FACS enrichment was applied to TEMRA cells. Random-hexamer reverse transcription was applied to roughly 0.5 to 1 ug RNA. TCR beta CDR3 was amplified by immunoSEQ multiplex PCR. This amplification extended across 54 Vbeta and 13 Jbeta segments. TCRdb processed the immunoSEQ multiplex PCR reads anew with MiXCR; each CDR3 protein has one entry. The sample has over 150,000 distinct CDR3 sequences; around 94% are singletons. These data belong to a study of CD8 T cells in Susac syndrome. Overall study: Susac syndrome patients were untreated, on corticosteroids with some adding intravenous immunoglobulin, or on intravenous immunoglobulin only.

The CDR3 sequence is 13 residues long. Trimming took off 6 bases at V and 2 bases at J, with 11 bases between the two ends. The TCR comes from a human donor with Susac syndrome. Sequenced input: CD4+ T cells from PBMCs. The rearrangement uses TRBV12-3 or TRBV12-4 and TRBJ2-7; TRBD1 is a possible D gene (5 bases). CDR3 sequence reads: CASSWTYTYEQYF. CDR3 DNA sequence: TGTGCCAGCAGCTGGACATACACCTACGAGCAGTACTTC.